This paragraph reports one T cell receptor (beta chain). Only patients with CD8+CD57+ cell expansion on flow cytometry were chosen for sequencing. The template for TCR beta VDJ and CDR3 sequence profiling was genomic DNA. One entry per CDR3 protein results from TCRdb running MiXCR on the reads. The table shows around 200,000 distinct CDR3 sequences, with less than 60% occurring only once. This sample is part of a study of CD8+CD57+ T cells in acquired aplastic anemia. The CDR3 has 14 residues. Trimming shortened V by 4 bases and J by 7 bases, and 14 bases separated the two germline ends. Sequences were obtained from sorted CD4+, CD8+, or CD8+CD57+ T cells (not recorded which) from PBMCs. The V and J genes are TRBV12-3 or TRBV12-4 and TRBJ1-5; tentative D call: TRBD1 (6 bases). The origin of this receptor is a human donor with aplastic anemia. DNA of the CDR3: TGTGCCAGCAGTTGGGACATCGGTCGACAGCCCCAGCATTTT. Protein: CASSWDIGRQPQHF.